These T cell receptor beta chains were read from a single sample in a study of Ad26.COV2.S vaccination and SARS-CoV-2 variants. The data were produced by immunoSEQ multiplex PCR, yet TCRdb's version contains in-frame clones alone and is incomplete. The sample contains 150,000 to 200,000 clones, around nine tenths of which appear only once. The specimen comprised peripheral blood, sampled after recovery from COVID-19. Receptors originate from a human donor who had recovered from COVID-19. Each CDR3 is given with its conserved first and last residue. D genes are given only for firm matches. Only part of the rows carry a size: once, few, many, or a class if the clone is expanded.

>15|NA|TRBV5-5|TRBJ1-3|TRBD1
CASSFPGDSRNTIYF
TGTGCCAGCAGCTTTCCCGGGGACAGCCGAAACACCATATATTTT
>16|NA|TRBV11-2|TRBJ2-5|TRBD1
CASSDYTDRGQETQYF
TGTGCCAGCAGCGACTACACGGACAGGGGCCAAGAGACCCAGTACTTC
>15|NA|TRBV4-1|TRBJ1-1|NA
CASSQGWGPNTEAFF
TGCGCCAGCAGCCAAGGGTGGGGACCGAACACTGAAGCTTTCTTT
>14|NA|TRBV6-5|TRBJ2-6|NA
CASTLSSGANVLTF
TGTGCCAGCACCCTAAGCTCTGGGGCCAACGTCCTGACTTTC
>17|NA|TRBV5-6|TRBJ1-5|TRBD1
CASSLRQGSSLNQPQHF
TGTGCCAGCAGCTTGCGACAGGGGAGTAGCCTAAATCAGCCCCAGCATTTT
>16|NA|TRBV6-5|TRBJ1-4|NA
CASSYRWVGNNEKLFF
TGTGCCAGCAGTTACCGCTGGGTTGGGAATAATGAAAAACTGTTTTTT
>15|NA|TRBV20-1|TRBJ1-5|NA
CSASYQGASNQPQHF
TGCAGTGCTAGTTACCAGGGAGCTAGCAATCAGCCCCAGCATTTT
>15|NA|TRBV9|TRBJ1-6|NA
CASSVGGGFGSPLHF
TGTGCCAGCAGCGTGGGTGGGGGGTTCGGTTCACCCCTCCACTTT
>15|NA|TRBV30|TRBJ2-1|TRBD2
CAWSVWLAGESEQFF
TGTGCCTGGAGTGTATGGCTAGCGGGAGAGAGTGAGCAGTTCTTC
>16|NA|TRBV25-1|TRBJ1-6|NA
CASIPGGSSYNSPLHF
TGTGCCAGCATCCCTGGGGGAAGCTCCTATAATTCACCCCTCCACTTT
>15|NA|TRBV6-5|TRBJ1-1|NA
CASSYSGELDTEAFF
TGTGCCAGCAGTTACTCGGGGGAATTGGACACTGAAGCTTTCTTT
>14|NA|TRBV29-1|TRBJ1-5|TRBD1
CSVSSGTGEWPQHF
TGCAGCGTTTCCTCTGGGACAGGGGAGTGGCCCCAGCATTTT
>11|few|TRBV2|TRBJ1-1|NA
CASRKEGEAFF
TGTGCCAGCAGAAAGGAAGGTGAAGCTTTCTTT
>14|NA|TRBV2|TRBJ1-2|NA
CASSGQIFNYGYTF
TGTGCCAGCAGTGGACAGATATTTAACTATGGCTACACCTTC
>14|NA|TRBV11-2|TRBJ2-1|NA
CASSSPGYRPEQFF
TGTGCCAGCAGCTCACCAGGGTATCGTCCTGAGCAGTTCTTC
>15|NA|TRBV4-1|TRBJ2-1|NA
CASSHQGTPRWEQFF
TGCGCCAGCAGCCACCAAGGGACGCCGAGATGGGAGCAGTTCTTC
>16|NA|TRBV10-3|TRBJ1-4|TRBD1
CAIRSGTGGTNEKLFF
TGTGCCATCAGGTCCGGGACAGGGGGTACTAATGAAAAACTGTTTTTT
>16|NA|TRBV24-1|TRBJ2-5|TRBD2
CATSDFVAGGQETQYF
TGTGCCACCAGTGATTTCGTTGCGGGGGGGCAGGAGACCCAGTACTTC
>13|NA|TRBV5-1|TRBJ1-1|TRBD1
CASSLDYRGLAFF
TGCGCCAGCAGCTTGGATTACAGGGGGTTGGCTTTCTTT
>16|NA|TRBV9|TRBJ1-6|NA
CASSAPPGAANSPLHF
TGTGCCAGCAGCGCCCCTCCAGGGGCCGCCAATTCACCCCTCCACTTT
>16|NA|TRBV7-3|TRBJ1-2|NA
CASSLVPPGSGYGYTF
TGTGCCAGCAGCTTAGTCCCTCCGGGGTCTGGGTATGGCTACACCTTC
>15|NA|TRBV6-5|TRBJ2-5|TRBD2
CASSRLAGGVETQYF
TGTGCCAGCAGTCGACTAGCGGGAGGAGTGGAGACCCAGTACTTC
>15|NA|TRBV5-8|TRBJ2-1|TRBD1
CASSLGTGHYNEQFF
TGTGCCAGCAGCTTAGGGACAGGTCATTACAATGAGCAGTTCTTC
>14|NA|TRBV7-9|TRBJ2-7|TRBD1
CASSSRQGSNEQYF
TGTGCCAGCAGCTCCCGACAGGGATCAAACGAGCAGTACTTC
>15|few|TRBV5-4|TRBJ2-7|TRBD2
CASSLAAGSSYEQYF
TGTGCCAGCAGCTTGGCAGCGGGGAGCTCCTACGAGCAGTACTTC